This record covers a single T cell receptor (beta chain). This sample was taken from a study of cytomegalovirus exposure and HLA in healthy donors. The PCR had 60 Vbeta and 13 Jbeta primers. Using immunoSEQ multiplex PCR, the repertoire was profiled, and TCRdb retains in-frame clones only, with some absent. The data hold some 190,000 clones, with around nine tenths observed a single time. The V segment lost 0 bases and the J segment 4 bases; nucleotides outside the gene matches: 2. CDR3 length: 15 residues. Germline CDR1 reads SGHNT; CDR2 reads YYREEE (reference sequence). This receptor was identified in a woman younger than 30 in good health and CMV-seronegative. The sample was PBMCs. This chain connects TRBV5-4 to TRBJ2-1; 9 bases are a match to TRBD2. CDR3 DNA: TGTGCCAGCAGCTTGGGTAGCGGGAGATACAATGAGCAGTTCTTC. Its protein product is CASSLGSGRYNEQFF.